These 2 T cell receptor beta chains were all obtained from the same sample, sequenced in a study of cytotoxic CD8 clonotypes in ibrutinib-treated CLL. The data were produced by immunoSEQ multiplex PCR, yet TCRdb's version contains in-frame clones alone and is incomplete. This table has some 130,000 clones, 80% to 90% appearing once. Sequenced here: PBMCs, sampled after 24 months of ibrutinib treatment. The receptors stem from a human donor with chronic lymphocytic leukemia.

The chain joins TRBV28 to TRBJ1-4, with 11 nucleotides matching TRBD1. The V and J ends lost 8 bases and 0 bases, in that order; junction bases with no gene match: 11. From germline, CDR1 is MDHEN and CDR2 SYDVKM. The CDR3 is 18 residues long. The CDR3 DNA sequence: TGTGCCAGCGAAATTGCCGGGACAGGGGGTACAACTAATGAAAAACTGTTTTTT. It yields the protein CASEIAGTGGTTNEKLFF.

This clone was counted only a few times. The chain employs TRBV9 and TRBJ1-3; no reliable D call. V dropped 3 bases and J dropped 8 bases, with 12 bases sitting between them. Germline V lookup: CDR1 SGDLS, CDR2 YYNGEE. The CDR3 spans 13 residues. The chain's CDR3 is CASSGALRDTIYF. The CDR3 bases are TGTGCCAGCAGCGGTGCCCTTCGGGACACCATATATTTT. The full variable domain, its missing parts supplied by reference TRBV9 and TRBJ1-3, is DSGVTQTPKHLITATGQRVTLRCSPRSGDLSVYWYQQSLDQGLQFLIQYYNGEERAKGNILERFSAQQFPDLHSELNLSSLELGDSALYFCASSGALRDTIYFGEGSWLTVV.